Listed below are T cell receptor beta chains from one sample, sequenced in a study of CD8 T cells in Susac syndrome. From the immunoSEQ multiplex PCR reads, TCRdb called clonotypes with MiXCR, one entry per CDR3 protein. The top ten hold 0.46% of the sample, which has about 85,000 distinct CDR3 sequences, approximately 95% seen once. Sequencing was performed on CD8+ T cells from PBMCs. The receptors were sampled from a human donor with Susac syndrome. The CDR3 runs from the conserved cysteine through the conserved F or W. The order of the fields is V gene, D gene, J gene, clone size, CDR3 protein, CDR3 DNA. D genes are given only for firm matches. Some rows mark clone size as missing; the rest say once, few, many or name a class of expanded clone.

TRBV15	NA	TRBJ2-2	NA	CATSSPAHTGELFF	TGTGCCACCAGCAGCCCGGCTCACACCGGGGAGCTGTTTTTT
TRBV30	NA	TRBJ2-7	NA	CAWSARYDEQYF	TGTGCCTGGAGCGCTAGGTACGACGAGCAGTACTTC
TRBV29-1	TRBD2	TRBJ2-7	NA	CSVEGLAGVSYEQYF	TGCAGCGTTGAGGGTCTAGCGGGAGTGTCCTACGAGCAGTACTTC
TRBV7-9	NA	TRBJ2-1	NA	CASSLSERREQFF	TGTGCCAGCAGCTTATCCGAGCGGAGGGAGCAGTTCTTC
TRBV9	NA	TRBJ1-2	NA	CASSVGNGGDGYTF	TGTGCCAGCAGCGTAGGGAACGGAGGAGATGGCTACACCTTC
TRBV28	NA	TRBJ2-1	NA	CASSPRDFSPEQFF	TGTGCCAGCAGTCCCCGGGACTTTAGTCCTGAGCAGTTCTTC
TRBV28	TRBD2	TRBJ2-7	NA	CASSPGTSGTRGLYEQYF	TGTGCCAGCAGTCCCGGGACTAGCGGGACACGAGGCCTCTACGAGCAGTACTTC
TRBV6-5	TRBD1	TRBJ2-1	once	CASSRDSPYNEQFF	TGTGCCAGCAGCCGGGACAGCCCCTACAATGAGCAGTTCTTC
TRBV7-9	NA	TRBJ2-1	NA	CASSTSGDSYNEQFF	TGTGCCAGCAGCACCTCAGGGGACTCCTACAATGAGCAGTTCTTC
TRBV7-9	NA	TRBJ2-3	NA	CASSLNSDTQYF	TGTGCCAGCAGCTTGAATTCGGATACGCAGTATTTT
TRBV9	NA	TRBJ2-3	NA	CASSVEDYDTDTQYF	TGTGCCAGCAGCGTAGAGGACTACGACACAGATACGCAGTATTTT
TRBV18	NA	TRBJ2-4	NA	CASSPTPGGVDIQYF	TGTGCCAGCTCACCGACCCCCGGCGGAGTGGACATTCAGTACTTC
TRBV30	NA	TRBJ2-7	NA	CAWSPAPIGPYEQYF	TGTGCCTGGAGTCCCGCCCCTATTGGTCCCTACGAGCAGTACTTC
TRBV20-1	NA	TRBJ2-5	NA	CSARDFNEAQYF	TGCAGTGCAAGGGACTTCAATGAGGCCCAGTACTTC
TRBV15	NA	TRBJ2-7	NA	CATSRDKPTSYEQYF	TGTGCCACCAGCAGAGATAAGCCCACAAGTTACGAGCAGTACTTC
TRBV29-1	NA	TRBJ2-1	NA	CSVEDNDSQYNEQFF	TGCAGCGTTGAAGATAACGACAGTCAATACAATGAGCAGTTCTTC